Presented here are 27 T cell receptor beta chains from one specimen sequenced in a study of blood T cells in healthy people across ages. Alongside a J-beta primer mix, a sample-barcoded 5' primer served in a second PCR lasting about 7 to 11 cycles. TCRdb passed the 5' RACE reads through MiXCR, listing each CDR3 protein once. The data hold 600,000 to 850,000 distinct CDR3 sequences, with 40% to 45% observed a single time. Material: blood. Source of these receptors: a woman aged 60 to 75 in good health.

On this clonotype itself: At one boundary the junction diverges from the germline segment, which might be a read error. The gene calls are TRBV20-1 and TRBJ2-3, with D possibly matching TRBD2 (6 bases). Germline CDR1 is DFQATT and CDR2 is SNEGSKA (reference sequence). The CDR3 is 15 amino acids. CDR3: CSAASGSVLSETQYF. In nucleotides, the CDR3 is TGCAGTGCCGCCTCCGGGAGTGTCCTTTCAGAGACGCAGTATTTT.

J is TRBJ1-5 and V is TRBV5-1; D might be TRBD1 (5 bases). The CDR3 runs to 13 residues. The V gene lost 3 bases and the J gene lost 7 bases, with 11 bases spanning the gap. CDR1 and CDR2 (germline): SGHRS, YFSETQ. CDR3: CASSWRGSQPQHF. The CDR3 nucleotides read TGCGCCAGCAGCTGGAGGGGTAGCCAGCCCCAGCATTTT.

Regarding this clonotype: A clone one base away is much larger, so this may be a read error. This chain connects TRBV4-1 to TRBJ2-5; D uncertain. The CDR3 contains 14 residues. The germline CDR1 and CDR2 sequences are MGHRA and YSYEKL. DNA for the CDR3: TGCACCAGCAGCCAAGATCGCAGCGTCGAGACCCAGTACTTC. Translating it yields CTSSQDRSVETQYF.

This chain links TRBV6-2 or TRBV6-3 with TRBJ2-1; a possible D gene is TRBD2 (6 bases). Germline V gives CDR1 MNHEY, CDR2 SVGEGT. This CDR3 contains 16 residues. V was shortened by 7 bases and J by 6 bases, with 22 bases between the two germline ends. CDR3 in amino acids: CASTLLAAPGANEQFF. The CDR3 nucleotides read TGTGCCAGCACCTTACTAGCAGCCCCTGGGGCCAATGAGCAGTTCTTC.

This clonotype was recorded once. The chain uses TRBV20-1 and TRBJ1-2; 8 bases map to TRBD1. The junction had 8 bases not matched to a gene; V was cut back by 3 bases and J by 5 bases. The V gene's germline CDR1 is DFQATT and CDR2 SNEGSKA (reference sequence). CDR3 length: 14 residues. The CDR3 loop is CSASRDTGGYGYTF. The CDR3 DNA follows: TGCAGTGCTAGTCGAGATACAGGGGGATATGGCTACACCTTC.

The J gene is TRBJ2-2, the V gene TRBV7-6; D uncertain. This CDR3 is built from 14 residues. Germline lookup yields CDR1 SGHVS and CDR2 FNYEAQ. V was cut by 0 bases and J by 6 bases, with 8 bases left in between. The CDR3 nucleotides are TGTGCCAGCAGCTTAGCGCATTTGGCCGGGGAGCTGTTTTTT. Its protein product is CASSLAHLAGELFF. The whole variable domain, remainder taken from reference TRBV7-6 and TRBJ2-2, is GAGVSQSPRYKVTKRGQDVALRCDPISGHVSLYWYRQALGQGPEFLTYFNYEAQQDKSGLPNDRFSAERPEGSISTLTIQRTEQRDSAMYRCASSLAHLAGELFFGEGSRLTVL.

The V and J genes are TRBV14 and TRBJ1-2, with D uncertain. The V gene's germline CDR1 is SGHDN and CDR2 FVKESK. V lost 2 bases to trimming and J lost 5 bases, with 12 bases between them. The CDR3 runs to 14 residues. The CDR3 reads CASSQNSLSYGYTF. The CDR3 nucleotides are TGTGCCAGCAGCCAAAACAGCCTTTCATATGGCTACACCTTC.

The chain is built from TRBV9 and TRBJ2-5; 7 bases fit TRBD2. This CDR3 region has 14 residues. The germline CDR1 and CDR2 sequences are SGDLS and YYNGEE. The V segment lost 4 bases and the J segment 3 bases; nucleotides outside the gene matches: 6. The CDR3, as DNA: TGTGCCAGCAGCCCTAGGCTAGCGGAAGAGACCCAGTACTTC. This encodes CASSPRLAEETQYF. Full variable domain (outside the CDR3, taken from reference TRBV9 and TRBJ2-5): DSGVTQTPKHLITATGQRVTLRCSPRSGDLSVYWYQQSLDQGLQFLIQYYNGEERAKGNILERFSAQQFPDLHSELNLSSLELGDSALYFCASSPRLAEETQYFGPGTRLLVL.

This chain links TRBV20-1 with TRBJ1-1; TRBD1 matches 7 bases. J gave up 7 bases and V 3 bases, and 17 bases lay outside the gene matches. Germline lookup yields CDR1 DFQATT and CDR2 SNEGSKA (reference sequence). The CDR3 totals 16 residues. The CDR3 protein is CSASGSVHNRDSEAFF. CDR3 DNA: TGCAGTGCTAGTGGAAGTGTCCACAACCGGGACAGTGAAGCTTTCTTT.

This chain links TRBV5-6 with TRBJ2-4; D is unclear. Germline CDR1 is SGHDT and CDR2 is YYEEEE. V gave up 1 base and J gave up 0 bases, with 11 bases separating them. The CDR3 length is 16 residues. The chain's CDR3 is CASSLSQVLAKNIQYF. Here the CDR3 DNA reads TGTGCCAGCAGCTTGTCGCAGGTCCTAGCCAAAAACATTCAGTACTTC.

The chain has TRBV5-1 and TRBJ2-5; 7 bases map to TRBD2. The germline CDR1 and CDR2 sequences are SGHRS and YFSETQ. The CDR3 is 14 amino acids. With 1 base clipped from V and 5 bases from J, the junction kept 5 bases outside the gene matches. As DNA, the CDR3 is TGCGCCAGCAGCTTGTGGGAGGGCGCGGAGACCCAGTACTTC. Translation: CASSLWEGAETQYF.

This chain joins TRBV12-3 or TRBV12-4 and TRBJ1-1; the D gene is possibly TRBD1 (5 bases). This CDR3 has 14 residues. Trimming stripped 8 bases from V and 0 bases from J, with 13 bases between. CDR3 in amino acids: CASEVDRLNTEAFF. In nucleotides, the CDR3 is TGTGCCAGCGAGGTAGACAGACTGAACACTGAAGCTTTCTTT.

The chain is built from TRBV19 and TRBJ1-2; the D is unclear. CDR1 and CDR2 (germline): LNHDA, SQIVND (reference sequence). Trimming left V 0 bases short and J 6 bases short, with 17 bases between. CDR3 length: 16 amino acids. CDR3 amino acids: CASSIEVVGFSDGYTF. The CDR3 nucleotides read TGTGCCAGTAGTATAGAGGTTGTGGGATTCTCCGATGGCTACACCTTC.

On this clonotype itself: This could be a read error, since a much larger clone is one nucleotide away. CDR3 loop: CSATGGGSEQYF. Written as DNA, the CDR3 is TGCAGTGCTACGGGCGGGGGTAGCGAGCAGTACTTC. The rearrangement uses TRBV20-1 and TRBJ2-7; 7 positions agree with TRBD2. CDR1 and CDR2 from the germline V gene are DFQATT and SNEGSKA (reference sequence). The CDR3 runs 12 residues. J was trimmed by 6 bases and V by 4 bases; bases with no gene match: 6.

This clonotype was seen only a few times. The V call is TRBV7-2, the J call TRBJ2-5; the D call may be TRBD1 or TRBD2 (5 bases each). In germline, CDR1 is SGHTA, CDR2 FQGNSA. This CDR3 spans 15 amino acids. Trimming stripped 4 bases from V and 1 base from J, with 13 bases between. The CDR3: CASSWSGQIQETQYF. The DNA for the CDR3 is TGTGCCAGCAGCTGGAGCGGACAAATCCAAGAGACCCAGTACTTC.

This chain uses TRBV12-3 or TRBV12-4 with TRBJ2-3, with 7 nucleotides matching TRBD1. The CDR3 is made up of 13 amino acids. The V and J ends lost 7 bases and 3 bases, in that order; junction bases with no gene match: 4. The CDR3 region has the DNA TGTGCCAGCACCCGGGACAGAACAGATACGCAGTATTTT. Its translation: CASTRDRTDTQYF.

The V call is TRBV7-3, the J call TRBJ2-1; 12 positions match TRBD2. J lost 4 bases, V lost 5 bases, and 6 bases had no gene match. The CDR3 covers 16 residues. Per the germline V gene, CDR1 is SGHTA and CDR2 is FQGTGA. The CDR3 reads CASSRTTSGSYNEQFF. CDR3 sequence (DNA): TGTGCCAGCAGCCGAACGACTAGCGGGAGTTACAATGAGCAGTTCTTC. The variable domain in full, completed from reference TRBV7-3 and TRBJ2-1, reads GAGVSQTPSNKVTEKGKYVELRCDPISGHTALYWYRQSLGQGPEFLIYFQGTGAADDSGLPNDRFFAVRPEGSVSTLKIQRTERGDSAVYLCASSRTTSGSYNEQFFGPGTRLTVL.

This clonotype was observed a handful of times. V usage is TRBV4-2 and J usage is TRBJ1-5, with D possibly TRBD1 on 5 matching bases. Trimming took 0 bases from V and 1 from J, leaving 10 bases between them. The CDR3 has 16 residues. Germline V lookup: CDR1 LGHNA, CDR2 YNFKEQ. This chain's CDR3 is CASSQDVGDSNQPQHF. The CDR3 DNA reads as TGTGCCAGCAGCCAAGACGTCGGGGACAGCAATCAGCCCCAGCATTTT.

This clonotype was picked up a small number of times. The chain recombines TRBV6-6 with TRBJ2-7; 14 nucleotides line up with TRBD2. The CDR3 is 15 residues long. CDR1 and CDR2 from the germline V gene are MNHNY and SVGAGI (reference sequence). Germline trimming cut 4 bases from V and 6 bases from J; bases unmatched to any gene: 5. The CDR3 is CASSWGLAGEGEQYF. Here the CDR3 DNA reads TGTGCCAGCAGTTGGGGACTAGCGGGAGAAGGCGAGCAGTACTTC.

In this sample, this clonotype turned up a few times. The chain links TRBV5-1 to TRBJ1-2; D gene unclear. Germline lookup yields CDR1 SGHRS and CDR2 YFSETQ. The V gene lost 0 bases and the J gene lost 7 bases, with 10 bases spanning the gap. CDR3 length: 13 residues. The CDR3: CASSLGAGSGYTF. The CDR3, as DNA: TGCGCCAGCAGCTTGGGGGCGGGCTCTGGCTACACCTTC.

As DNA, the CDR3 is TGCAGTGCCGATTCGTGGCGGGAGGAGGGAAATGAGCAGTTCTTC. This translates into CSADSWREEGNEQFF. The chain joins TRBV20-1 to TRBJ2-1, with TRBD2 matching 8 bases. The CDR3 is 15 amino acids. Germline CDR1 DFQATT, CDR2 SNEGSKA (reference sequence). V dropped 6 bases and J dropped 7; count of bases not matched to a gene: 14.

The CDR3 region has the DNA TGTGCCAGCAGCCCACGGGACAGATTCAATGAGCAGTTCTTC. Protein sequence: CASSPRDRFNEQFF. The chain couples TRBV7-9 to TRBJ2-1; 7 positions match TRBD1. Trimming removed 5 bases from V and 6 bases from J; junction bases left unmatched: 7. The germline V gene has CDR1 SEHNR and CDR2 FQNEAQ (reference sequence). The CDR3 has 14 amino acids.

J is TRBJ2-7 and V is TRBV7-2, with 15 bases that match TRBD2. This CDR3 has 18 amino acids. In germline, CDR1 is SGHTA, CDR2 FQGNSA. V dropped 3 bases and J dropped 4; count of bases not matched to a gene: 10. In DNA form, the CDR3 reads TGTGCCAGCAGCTTCGACTCAGGACTAGCGGGGGGGCAGTACGAGCAGTACTTC. Translation gives CASSFDSGLAGGQYEQYF.

This chain links TRBV20-1 with TRBJ2-7; TRBD2 matches at 11 bases. This CDR3 comprises 17 residues. Germline V gene lookup returns CDR1 DFQATT and CDR2 SNEGSKA (reference sequence). Trimming removed 1 base from V and 0 bases from J; junction bases left unmatched: 8. CDR3 amino acids: CSARGFTSGGNSYEQYF. CDR3 bases: TGCAGTGCTAGAGGATTTACTAGCGGGGGAAACTCCTACGAGCAGTACTTC.

This chain joins TRBV20-1 and TRBJ2-1; tentative D call: TRBD2 (7 bases). V lost 0 bases to trimming and J lost 8 bases, with 17 bases between them. The germline CDR1 and CDR2 sequences are DFQATT and SNEGSKA (reference sequence). The CDR3 contains 15 residues. Here the CDR3 DNA reads TGCAGTGCTAGAGATCCGAGGGGGGGGGTCGATGAGCAGTTCTTC. Translating gives CSARDPRGGVDEQFF.

The chain couples TRBV28 to TRBJ2-2; D is possibly TRBD1 or TRBD2 (5 bases each). The CDR3 covers 20 residues. Deletions cut 6 bases from V and 2 bases from J, with 28 bases between. Germline-derived CDR1 and CDR2 are MDHEN and SYDVKM. The chain's CDR3 is CASSDYTRRGSELNTGELFF. DNA of the CDR3: TGTGCCAGCAGCGACTACACCCGTCGGGGCAGCGAACTTAACACCGGGGAGCTGTTTTTT.

This chain joins TRBV7-2 and TRBJ1-5; 7 bases align to TRBD1. V dropped 2 bases and J dropped 3; count of bases not matched to a gene: 16. Germline V lookup: CDR1 SGHTA, CDR2 FQGNSA. The CDR3 is 19 amino acids. This CDR3 is CASSLRSTGLRGNNQPQHF. CDR3 sequence (DNA): TGTGCCAGCAGCTTACGCTCGACAGGGCTCCGGGGAAACAATCAGCCCCAGCATTTT.